In its sample, the clone carrying this TCR beta chain was seen many times. The antigen is unknown. An end of the junction does not agree with germline; a read error may underlie this. This entry is derived from a study of response to subunit inactivated influenza vaccine. Germline V gene lookup returns CDR1 SQVTM and CDR2 ANQGSEA. The CDR3 is made up of 15 amino acids. Study conclusions and caveats: The authors offered the suggestion that each seasonal influenza vaccination recruits few new T cells.

TCRdb re-called the RT-PCR reads through MiXCR, storing one row per CDR3 protein. The sample has around 200,000 distinct CDR3 sequences; around 8.8% are singletons. The chain couples TRBV29-1 to TRBJ2-5; no definite D call. The TCR comes from a man aged 50 or older who received an inactivated influenza vaccine. The sequences come from non-naive T cells sorted from PBMCs, collected on the day of vaccination. The CDR3 region is CSVEAWAQTPETQYF. CDR3 coding DNA: TGCAGCGTCGAAGCGTGGGCCCAGACCCCAGAGACCCAGTACTTC. Full variable domain (rest looked up from reference TRBV29-1 and TRBJ2-5): SAVISQKPSRDICQRGTSLTIQCQVDSQVTMMFWYRQQPGQSLTLIATANQGSEATYESGFVIDKFPISRPNLTFSTLTVSNMSPEDSSIYLCSVEAWAQTPETQYFGPGTRLLVL.